The rows below give T cell receptor beta chains drawn from one sample of a study of early T cells in non-severe SARS-CoV-2 infection. TCRdb called the 5' RACE reads again in MiXCR, with one record for every CDR3 protein. This sample carries 98,000 or so distinct CDR3 sequences, approximately 10% of them seen once, and the ten largest clones take approximately 5.4%. The sequenced material came from whole blood. The origin of the receptors is an adult who was a healthcare worker with PCR-confirmed SARS-CoV-2 infection or an uninfected control (not recorded which). Each CDR3 is given with its conserved first and last residue. D genes are given only for firm matches. Clone size is given for some rows only: seen once, a few or many times, or a class if the clone is expanded.

v_call: TRBV28
d_call: TRBD1
cdr3_length: 18
j_call: TRBJ2-6
clone_size: .
cdr3_nt: TGTGCCAGCGAAAATGCGACAGGGCACAGCTCTGGGGCCAACGTCCTGACTTTC
cdr3_aa: CASENATGHSSGANVLTF

v_call: TRBV2
d_call: .
cdr3_length: 13
j_call: TRBJ2-3
clone_size: .
cdr3_nt: TGTGCCAGCAGTGGAGACTTCACAGATACGCAGTATTTT
cdr3_aa: CASSGDFTDTQYF

v_call: TRBV27
d_call: TRBD1
cdr3_length: 15
j_call: TRBJ2-3
clone_size: .
cdr3_nt: TGTGCCAGCAGCCGGACAGGGGCCCGGGCAGATACGCAGTATTTT
cdr3_aa: CASSRTGARADTQYF

v_call: TRBV6-4
d_call: .
cdr3_length: 14
j_call: TRBJ2-3
clone_size: many
cdr3_nt: TGTGCCAGCAGTGACTCCGTGTCGGCAGATACGCAGTATTTT
cdr3_aa: CASSDSVSADTQYF

v_call: TRBV5-6
d_call: .
cdr3_length: 15
j_call: TRBJ2-1
clone_size: many
cdr3_nt: TGTGCCAGCAGGCTCATGGGGGAATCGTACAATGAGCAGTTCTTC
cdr3_aa: CASRLMGESYNEQFF

v_call: TRBV28
d_call: TRBD1
cdr3_length: 14
j_call: TRBJ1-5
clone_size: .
cdr3_nt: TGTGCCAGCAGTCGACACAGGGGGCCTTGGGCCCAGCATTTT
cdr3_aa: CASSRHRGPWAQHF

v_call: TRBV6-5
d_call: TRBD1
cdr3_length: 14
j_call: TRBJ2-7
clone_size: few
cdr3_nt: TGTGCCAGCAGTTTCGACAGGGGAGTGTACGAGCAGTACTTC
cdr3_aa: CASSFDRGVYEQYF

v_call: TRBV7-9
d_call: TRBD1
cdr3_length: 15
j_call: TRBJ1-5
clone_size: few
cdr3_nt: TGTGCCAGCAGCTCGGGACAGTCCGTAAATCAGCCCCAGCATTTT
cdr3_aa: CASSSGQSVNQPQHF

v_call: TRBV27
d_call: .
cdr3_length: 15
j_call: TRBJ1-2
clone_size: .
cdr3_nt: TGTGCCAGCAGTTTATTGGTGGGGGAGCGCATTGGCTACACCTTC
cdr3_aa: CASSLLVGERIGYTF

v_call: TRBV7-9
d_call: .
cdr3_length: 14
j_call: TRBJ2-5
clone_size: .
cdr3_nt: TGTGCCAGCAGCTCCGGGTCTTACCAAGAGACCCAGTACTTC
cdr3_aa: CASSSGSYQETQYF

v_call: TRBV29-1
d_call: .
cdr3_length: 16
j_call: TRBJ1-1
clone_size: .
cdr3_nt: TGCAGCGCCACAAAAACCGGGGCAGGGGATGGCACTGAAGCTTTCTTT
cdr3_aa: CSATKTGAGDGTEAFF

v_call: TRBV6-1
d_call: .
cdr3_length: 15
j_call: TRBJ1-6
clone_size: few
cdr3_nt: TGTGCCAGCAGAGACCGGGGCGCGGTAAATTCACCCCTCCACTTT
cdr3_aa: CASRDRGAVNSPLHF

v_call: TRBV11-3
d_call: .
cdr3_length: 14
j_call: TRBJ1-1
clone_size: few
cdr3_nt: TGTGCCAGCAGCTTAGCCGGGCCGAACACTGAAGCTTTCTTT
cdr3_aa: CASSLAGPNTEAFF

v_call: TRBV14
d_call: .
cdr3_length: 14
j_call: TRBJ2-7
clone_size: many
cdr3_nt: TGTGCCAGCAGCCAAGTTAGAAGGATCGACGAGCAGTACTTC
cdr3_aa: CASSQVRRIDEQYF

v_call: TRBV11-3
d_call: .
cdr3_length: 12
j_call: TRBJ2-3
clone_size: many
cdr3_nt: TGTGCCAGCAGCCAAGGGTTGGATACGCAGTATTTT
cdr3_aa: CASSQGLDTQYF

v_call: TRBV29-1
d_call: .
cdr3_length: 12
j_call: TRBJ2-3
clone_size: few
cdr3_nt: TGCAGCGTTGCCCTGGGGGCAGATACGCAGTATTTT
cdr3_aa: CSVALGADTQYF

v_call: TRBV5-1
d_call: TRBD1
cdr3_length: 15
j_call: TRBJ1-2
clone_size: .
cdr3_nt: TGCGCCAGCAGCTTGGCTGTGACAGGGACCTATGGCTACACCTTC
cdr3_aa: CASSLAVTGTYGYTF

v_call: TRBV7-9
d_call: .
cdr3_length: 15
j_call: TRBJ1-4
clone_size: few
cdr3_nt: TGTGCCAGCACCCTCGGGGGGCCGCCAAATGAAAAACTGTTTTTT
cdr3_aa: CASTLGGPPNEKLFF

v_call: TRBV5-1
d_call: .
cdr3_length: 14
j_call: TRBJ1-4
clone_size: few
cdr3_nt: TGCGCCAGCAGCTTGGGGACAGACTTTAAAAAACTGTTTTTT
cdr3_aa: CASSLGTDFKKLFF

v_call: TRBV6-5
d_call: TRBD1
cdr3_length: 15
j_call: TRBJ2-3
clone_size: .
cdr3_nt: TGTGCCAGCAGGGAACAGGGGGCTAGCACAGATACGCAGTATTTT
cdr3_aa: CASREQGASTDTQYF

v_call: TRBV18
d_call: TRBD1
cdr3_length: 14
j_call: TRBJ2-7
clone_size: few
cdr3_nt: TGTGCCAGCTCACCACCGGGGACAGCCTACGAGCAGTACTTC
cdr3_aa: CASSPPGTAYEQYF

v_call: TRBV18
d_call: .
cdr3_length: 14
j_call: TRBJ2-5
clone_size: .
cdr3_nt: TGTTCCAGCTCACCGGCCCTAGTCGAAGAGACCCAGTACTTC
cdr3_aa: CSSSPALVEETQYF

v_call: TRBV6-2/TRBV6-3
d_call: TRBD2
cdr3_length: 17
j_call: TRBJ2-7
clone_size: .
cdr3_nt: TGTGCCAGCAGTTCCGAGAGACTAGCGGGACCAACCTACGAGCAGTACTTC
cdr3_aa: CASSSERLAGPTYEQYF

v_call: TRBV12-3/TRBV12-4
d_call: TRBD1
cdr3_length: 16
j_call: TRBJ1-6
clone_size: few
cdr3_nt: TGTGCCAGCAGTTCGTCCCCGGGACAGGGGAGTTCACCCCTCCACTTT
cdr3_aa: CASSSSPGQGSSPLHF

v_call: TRBV4-1
d_call: .
cdr3_length: 17
j_call: TRBJ2-4
clone_size: .
cdr3_nt: TGCGCCAGCTCCCCAACCCGACAGGGACTAGCCAAAAACATTCAGTACTTC
cdr3_aa: CASSPTRQGLAKNIQYF

v_call: TRBV20-1
d_call: TRBD1
cdr3_length: 13
j_call: TRBJ2-7
clone_size: many
cdr3_nt: TGCAGTGCTTCCCAGACAGGGACCCCCGAGCAGTACTTC
cdr3_aa: CSASQTGTPEQYF

v_call: TRBV5-1
d_call: .
cdr3_length: 16
j_call: TRBJ2-5
clone_size: .
cdr3_nt: TGCGCCAGCAGCAAACCCGGGACCCGAGACGGAGAGACCCAGTACTTC
cdr3_aa: CASSKPGTRDGETQYF

v_call: TRBV6-1
d_call: .
cdr3_length: 12
j_call: TRBJ1-6
clone_size: few
cdr3_nt: TGTGCCAGCAGTGAAGGGACGGGACCCCTCCACTTT
cdr3_aa: CASSEGTGPLHF

v_call: TRBV30
d_call: TRBD2
cdr3_length: 18
j_call: TRBJ2-3
clone_size: few
cdr3_nt: TGTGCCTGGAGTGTATCCGGAGCGGGGGGCCACCGCTCAGATACGCAGTATTTT
cdr3_aa: CAWSVSGAGGHRSDTQYF

v_call: TRBV19
d_call: .
cdr3_length: 14
j_call: TRBJ2-7
clone_size: many
cdr3_nt: TGTGCCAGTACCTCAGGGTTCGGCTCCTACGAGCAGTACTTC
cdr3_aa: CASTSGFGSYEQYF

v_call: TRBV20-1
d_call: .
cdr3_length: 15
j_call: TRBJ1-3
clone_size: many
cdr3_nt: TGCAGTGCTAGAGATATTTCCCAGGGAGGAAACACCATATATTTT
cdr3_aa: CSARDISQGGNTIYF

v_call: TRBV28
d_call: TRBD1
cdr3_length: 16
j_call: TRBJ1-2
clone_size: many
cdr3_nt: TGTGCCAGCAGTTTAGGGTTACAGGGGGCACGGTATGGCTACACCTTC
cdr3_aa: CASSLGLQGARYGYTF

v_call: TRBV9
d_call: .
cdr3_length: 12
j_call: TRBJ1-1
clone_size: .
cdr3_nt: TGTGCCAGCAGCCAGACAGAGACTGAAGCTTTCTTT
cdr3_aa: CASSQTETEAFF

v_call: TRBV7-3
d_call: .
cdr3_length: 13
j_call: TRBJ1-1
clone_size: many
cdr3_nt: TGTGCCAGCAGCTTAACCCTCGGCAGCGAAGCTTTCTTT
cdr3_aa: CASSLTLGSEAFF

v_call: TRBV20-1
d_call: TRBD1
cdr3_length: 15
j_call: TRBJ1-6
clone_size: few
cdr3_nt: TGCAGTGCTAGAGTCCGGACAGGGGAAAGGCCACCCCTCCACTTT
cdr3_aa: CSARVRTGERPPLHF

v_call: TRBV4-1
d_call: .
cdr3_length: 13
j_call: TRBJ2-7
clone_size: .
cdr3_nt: TGCGCCAGCAGCCAAGGGGGACGGTACGAGCAGTACTTC
cdr3_aa: CASSQGGRYEQYF

v_call: TRBV12-3/TRBV12-4
d_call: .
cdr3_length: 16
j_call: TRBJ2-6
clone_size: few
cdr3_nt: TGTGCCAGCAGTTTAAACAGGGCTTCTGGGGCCAACGTCCTGACTTTC
cdr3_aa: CASSLNRASGANVLTF

v_call: TRBV20-1
d_call: TRBD2
cdr3_length: 13
j_call: TRBJ2-7
clone_size: .
cdr3_nt: TGCAGTGCTAGTAGCGGGGGACCCTACGAGCAGTACTTC
cdr3_aa: CSASSGGPYEQYF

v_call: TRBV15
d_call: TRBD2
cdr3_length: 16
j_call: TRBJ2-1
clone_size: few
cdr3_nt: TGTGCCACCAGCAGAACGGGACTAGCGGGGGTTAATGAGCAGTTCTTC
cdr3_aa: CATSRTGLAGVNEQFF

v_call: TRBV20-1
d_call: .
cdr3_length: 18
j_call: TRBJ1-2
clone_size: .
cdr3_nt: TGCAGTGCTAGCCCCCAGCTCAATCTGTGGGGAAAAGTTGGTGGCTACACCTTC
cdr3_aa: CSASPQLNLWGKVGGYTF

v_call: TRBV29-1
d_call: .
cdr3_length: 13
j_call: TRBJ2-7
clone_size: few
cdr3_nt: TGCAGCGTTCCCGGGCCTGGGGTCTACGAGCAGTACTTC
cdr3_aa: CSVPGPGVYEQYF

v_call: TRBV10-3
d_call: .
cdr3_length: 12
j_call: TRBJ2-1
clone_size: .
cdr3_nt: TGTGCCATCAGCGAGGTCTGGGGTGAGCAGTTCTTC
cdr3_aa: CAISEVWGEQFF

v_call: TRBV7-3
d_call: TRBD1
cdr3_length: 15
j_call: TRBJ1-1
clone_size: many
cdr3_nt: TGTGCCAGCAGCTTCCGGGACAGGAAGTACACTGAAGCTTTCTTT
cdr3_aa: CASSFRDRKYTEAFF

v_call: TRBV29-1
d_call: TRBD1
cdr3_length: 13
j_call: TRBJ1-3
clone_size: many
cdr3_nt: TGCAGCGTTCAACAGGGGGCTGGAAACACCATATATTTT
cdr3_aa: CSVQQGAGNTIYF

v_call: TRBV6-5
d_call: .
cdr3_length: 16
j_call: TRBJ1-1
clone_size: .
cdr3_nt: TGTGCCAGCAGTTACCCTTCGGGGGGCGGGAGCACTGAAGCTTTCTTT
cdr3_aa: CASSYPSGGGSTEAFF

v_call: TRBV27
d_call: TRBD1
cdr3_length: 16
j_call: TRBJ1-3
clone_size: .
cdr3_nt: TGTGCCAGCAGCCCGGGACAGGGAAAAACCGGAAACACCATATATTTT
cdr3_aa: CASSPGQGKTGNTIYF

v_call: TRBV18
d_call: .
cdr3_length: 14
j_call: TRBJ1-4
clone_size: few
cdr3_nt: TGTGCCAGCTCACCGCGTGACCCGAATGAAAAACTGTTTTTT
cdr3_aa: CASSPRDPNEKLFF

v_call: TRBV2
d_call: .
cdr3_length: 14
j_call: TRBJ1-1
clone_size: few
cdr3_nt: TGTGCCAGCACCCTCGCGCGGGTTCGCACTGAAGCTTTCTTT
cdr3_aa: CASTLARVRTEAFF

v_call: TRBV7-9
d_call: .
cdr3_length: 18
j_call: TRBJ2-6
clone_size: few
cdr3_nt: TGTGCCAGCAGCTTCACGACAGGCGGCTTCTCTGGGGCCAACGTCCTGACTTTC
cdr3_aa: CASSFTTGGFSGANVLTF

v_call: TRBV29-1
d_call: TRBD1
cdr3_length: 12
j_call: TRBJ2-1
clone_size: few
cdr3_nt: TGCAGCGTGGAAGGACAGGGCAATGAGCAGTTCTTC
cdr3_aa: CSVEGQGNEQFF

v_call: TRBV6-6
d_call: TRBD2
cdr3_length: 20
j_call: TRBJ2-1
clone_size: .
cdr3_nt: TGTGCCAGCAGTTACTCGACCATTGGGTTTACGGGAGGGTCCTACAATGAGCAGTTCTTC
cdr3_aa: CASSYSTIGFTGGSYNEQFF

v_call: TRBV20-1
d_call: .
cdr3_length: 13
j_call: TRBJ1-1
clone_size: many
cdr3_nt: TGCAGTGCTCGCCTTGCTCGGAACACTGAAGCTTTCTTT
cdr3_aa: CSARLARNTEAFF

v_call: TRBV29-1
d_call: TRBD1
cdr3_length: 13
j_call: TRBJ1-2
clone_size: few
cdr3_nt: TGCAGCGTATTTCTAACAGGGGGGTATGGCTACACCTTC
cdr3_aa: CSVFLTGGYGYTF